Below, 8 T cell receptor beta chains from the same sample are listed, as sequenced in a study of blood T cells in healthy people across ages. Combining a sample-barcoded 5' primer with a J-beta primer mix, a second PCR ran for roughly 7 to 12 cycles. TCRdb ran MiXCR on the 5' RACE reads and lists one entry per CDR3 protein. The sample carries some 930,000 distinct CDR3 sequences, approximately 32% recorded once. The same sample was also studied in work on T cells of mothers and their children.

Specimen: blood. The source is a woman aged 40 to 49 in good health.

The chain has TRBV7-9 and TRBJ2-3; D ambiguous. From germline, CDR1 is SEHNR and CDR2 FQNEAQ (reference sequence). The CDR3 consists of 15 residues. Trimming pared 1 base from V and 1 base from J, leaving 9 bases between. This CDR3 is CASSLEYGRTDTQYF. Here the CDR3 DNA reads TGTGCCAGCAGCTTAGAATACGGACGCACAGATACGCAGTATTTT.

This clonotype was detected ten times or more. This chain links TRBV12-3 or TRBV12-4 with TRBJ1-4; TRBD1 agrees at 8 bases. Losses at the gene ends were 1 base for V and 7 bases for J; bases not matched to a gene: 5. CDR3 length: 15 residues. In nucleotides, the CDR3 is TGTGCCAGCAGTTTAGGGCCAGGGGGCTTTGAAAAACTGTTTTTT. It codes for CASSLGPGGFEKLFF.

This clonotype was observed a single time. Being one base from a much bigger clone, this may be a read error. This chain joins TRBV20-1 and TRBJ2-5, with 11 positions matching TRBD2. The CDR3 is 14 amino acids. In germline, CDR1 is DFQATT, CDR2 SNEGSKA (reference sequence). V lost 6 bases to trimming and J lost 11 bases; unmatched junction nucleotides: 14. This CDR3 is CSARASGGYNEQYF. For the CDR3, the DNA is TGCAGTGCCCGAGCTAGCGGGGGGTATAATGAGCAGTACTTC.

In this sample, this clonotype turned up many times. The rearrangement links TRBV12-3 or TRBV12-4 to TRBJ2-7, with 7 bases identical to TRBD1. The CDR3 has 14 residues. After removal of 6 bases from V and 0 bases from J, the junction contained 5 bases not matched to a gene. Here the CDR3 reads CASRGTESSYEQYF. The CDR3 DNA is TGTGCCAGCAGGGGGACAGAGAGCTCCTACGAGCAGTACTTC.

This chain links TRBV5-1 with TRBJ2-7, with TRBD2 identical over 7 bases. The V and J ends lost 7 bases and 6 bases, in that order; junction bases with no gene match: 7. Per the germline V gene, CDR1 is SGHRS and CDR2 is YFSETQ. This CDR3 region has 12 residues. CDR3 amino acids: CASQSGGGEQYF. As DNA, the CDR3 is TGCGCCAGCCAATCTGGGGGGGGCGAGCAGTACTTC.

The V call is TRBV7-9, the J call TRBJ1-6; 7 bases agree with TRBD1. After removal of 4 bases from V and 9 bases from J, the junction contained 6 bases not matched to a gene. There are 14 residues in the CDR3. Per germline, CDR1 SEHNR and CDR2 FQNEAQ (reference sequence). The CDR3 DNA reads TGTGCCAGCAGCTCCGGGACAGCGGGTTCACCCCTCCACTTT. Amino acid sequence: CASSSGTAGSPLHF.

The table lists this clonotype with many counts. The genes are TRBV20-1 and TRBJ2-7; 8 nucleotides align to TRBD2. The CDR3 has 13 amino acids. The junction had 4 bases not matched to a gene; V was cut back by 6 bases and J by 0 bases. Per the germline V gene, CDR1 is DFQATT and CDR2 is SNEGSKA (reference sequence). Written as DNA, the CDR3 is TGCAGTGCAGCGGGGGCCCTCTCCTACGAGCAGTACTTC. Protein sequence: CSAAGALSYEQYF.

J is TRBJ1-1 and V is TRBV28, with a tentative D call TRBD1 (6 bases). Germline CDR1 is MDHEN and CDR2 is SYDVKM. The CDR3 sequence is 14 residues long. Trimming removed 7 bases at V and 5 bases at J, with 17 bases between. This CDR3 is CASTPRDTSTEAFF. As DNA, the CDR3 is TGTGCCAGCACCCCCCGGGACACTTCTACTGAAGCTTTCTTT.